One and the same sample provided the 15 T cell receptor beta chains below, sequenced in a study of T cells in localized non-small cell lung cancer. The method was immunoSEQ multiplex PCR; TCRdb's version includes in-frame clones alone and lacks a portion of them. Of about 1,800 clones in the sample, 27% are singletons; the top ten hold 13%. The sequences come from lung tumor tissue, collected before any cancer treatment. The receptors shown here come from a woman aged 40 to 75 with stage I lung adenocarcinoma.

This chain links TRBV10-2 with TRBJ2-5, with a weak D call TRBD2 (5 bases). Germline values: CDR1 WSHSY, CDR2 SAAADI. The CDR3 has 13 amino acids. V was pared by 5 bases and J by 5 bases, with 12 bases between. CDR3 amino acids: CASSPTGGETQYF. CDR3 DNA sequence: TGCGCCAGCAGTCCGACTGGAGGTGAGACCCAGTACTTC.

This rearrangement joins TRBV10-2 to TRBJ2-1; D assignment may be TRBD1 or TRBD2 (6 bases each). This CDR3 spans 17 amino acids. Germline-derived CDR1 and CDR2 are WSHSY and SAAADI. V was shortened by 0 bases and J by 0 bases, with 12 bases between the two germline ends. CDR3 amino acids: CASSESGGPISYNEQFF. CDR3 DNA sequence: TGCGCCAGCAGTGAGTCTGGGGGGCCCATCTCCTACAATGAGCAGTTCTTC.

The rearrangement joins TRBV9 to TRBJ2-5; D perhaps matches TRBD2 (6 bases). The CDR3 is 15 residues long. The V end was cut by 3 bases, the J end by 4 bases, with 16 bases between. Germline CDR1 and CDR2: SGDLS and YYNGEE. CDR3 nucleotide sequence: TGTGCCAGCAGCGGAGGGACTCTGGGACTAGAGACCCAGTACTTC. This sequence encodes CASSGGTLGLETQYF.

This chain joins TRBV19 and TRBJ2-7; D uncertain. V was shortened by 5 bases and J by 4 bases, with 12 bases between the two germline ends. The CDR3 covers 13 residues. The V gene's germline CDR1 is LNHDA and CDR2 SQIVND (reference sequence). The DNA of the CDR3 is TGTGCCAGTAGTCTCCGCGCACGTTACGAGCAGTACTTC. It yields the protein CASSLRARYEQYF.

The chain combines TRBV6-7 with TRBJ2-7; the D is unclear. TRBV6-7 is flagged as an ORF with uncertain function. The CDR3 covers 11 residues. V lost 5 bases and J lost 6, with 8 bases in between. The CDR3 protein is CASSPIGEQYF. The CDR3 DNA reads as TGTGCCAGCAGTCCAATAGGCGAGCAGTACTTC.

This clone was picked up a small number of times. The rearrangement joins TRBV30 to TRBJ2-7; 10 bases match TRBD2. V lost 2 bases to trimming and J lost 6 bases; unmatched junction nucleotides: 10. CDR3 length equals 15 residues. Germline-derived CDR1 and CDR2 are GTSNPN and SVGIG (reference sequence). The CDR3 is CAWSRGVAGGLEQYF. The CDR3 region has the DNA TGTGCCTGGAGTCGTGGAGTAGCGGGAGGTCTCGAGCAGTACTTC.

This rearrangement joins TRBV18 to TRBJ2-3; no clear D. The CDR3 runs to 15 residues. The germline V and J ends were trimmed by 3 bases and 0 bases, with 10 bases remaining between them. CDR1 and CDR2 from the germline V gene are KGHSH and LQKENI. For the CDR3, the DNA is TGTGCCAGCTCACCTTATGGCGGCAGCACAGATACGCAGTATTTT. Translated, it gives CASSPYGGSTDTQYF.

Judged by abundance, this clone is medium-sized. V usage is TRBV6-8 and J usage is TRBJ1-2; 7 bases align to TRBD1. V lost 5 bases and J lost 4; bases outside the gene matches: 10. CDR3 length equals 15 residues. CDR1 is MNHGY and CDR2 is SAAAGT in the germline V gene. In nucleotides, the CDR3 is TGTGCCAGCAGTGACGGAGGGGGCTCCTCCTATGGCTACACCTTC. Translating gives CASSDGGGSSYGYTF.

In this sample, this clone turned up a few times. The gene calls are TRBV5-1 and TRBJ1-2; 7 positions match TRBD1. Germline CDR1 SGHRS, CDR2 YFSETQ. The CDR3 consists of 14 residues. Germline trimming cut 4 bases from V and 8 bases from J; bases unmatched to any gene: 11. CDR3 DNA sequence: TGCGCCAGCAGCCCCGGGGGAGGGGGCGGCGGCTACACCTTC. It codes for CASSPGGGGGGYTF.

The J gene is TRBJ2-7, the V gene TRBV29-1; TRBD2 is a possible D gene (6 bases). The CDR3 sequence is 17 residues long. The ends were cut back, 4 bases at V and 0 bases at J, with 22 bases in the middle. Germline values: CDR1 SQVTM, CDR2 ANQGSEA. The CDR3 DNA reads TGCAGCGTTGTCCGACTGGAGGGGTCCTCTAGCTCCTACGAGCAGTACTTC. It translates to CSVVRLEGSSSSYEQYF.

The sample holds a few counts of this clone. This sequence joins TRBV11-3 and TRBJ2-1; TRBD1 matches 9 bases. This CDR3 has 14 amino acids. Looked up from germline, CDR1 is SGHNT and CDR2 is YENEEA. J lost 9 bases, V lost 4 bases, and 7 bases had no gene match. CDR3 loop: CASSSGTGFSEQFF. CDR3 in DNA: TGTGCCAGCAGCTCCGGGACAGGGTTCAGTGAGCAGTTCTTC.

DNA of the CDR3: TGTGCCAGCAGGCTATGGACAGTCCCGAATTCACCCCTCCACTTT. Encoded protein: CASRLWTVPNSPLHF. The chain has TRBV6-8 and TRBJ1-6; TRBD1 is a possible D gene (6 bases). There are 15 residues in the CDR3. V gave up 6 bases and J gave up 7 bases, with 16 bases separating them. CDR1 and CDR2 from the germline V gene are MNHGY and SAAAGT.

This clone turned up a few times. V usage is TRBV30 and J usage is TRBJ1-2; 9 nucleotides agree with TRBD1. From germline, CDR1 is GTSNPN and CDR2 SVGIG (reference sequence). The V and J ends lost 1 base and 4 bases, in that order; junction bases with no gene match: 13. This CDR3 comprises 17 residues. For the CDR3, the DNA is TGTGCCTGGAGTGACATAGACCTGGGACAGGGAACCTATGGCTACACCTTC. It encodes CAWSDIDLGQGTYGYTF. Complete variable domain (other parts from reference TRBV30 and TRBJ1-2): SQTIHQWPATLVQPVGSPLSLECTVEGTSNPNLYWYRQAAGRGLQLLFYSVGIGQISSEVPQNLSASRPQDRQFILSSKKLLLSDSGFYLCAWSDIDLGQGTYGYTFGSGTRLTVV.

The genes are TRBV2 and TRBJ2-5, with TRBD2 matching 7 bases. Trimming took 6 bases from V and 5 from J; bases not matched to a gene: 3. CDR1 SNHLY and CDR2 FYNNEI come from the germline V gene. CDR3 length equals 12 residues. CDR3 in DNA: TGTGCCAGCAGCGGGGAGGGGGAGACCCAGTACTTC. Translation gives CASSGEGETQYF.

J is TRBJ2-1 and V is TRBV23-1; D gene ambiguous. TRBV23-1 is marked as an open reading frame, function uncertain. The V end lost 1 base, the J end lost 6 bases, and 10 bases lay between the germline ends. This CDR3 region has 14 residues. As DNA, the CDR3 is TGCGCCAGCAGTCAATTACGTCTATTCAATGAGCAGTTCTTC. Translation: CASSQLRLFNEQFF.